This note documents a single T cell receptor beta chain sequence. Germline V CDR1 and CDR2: MNHNY, SVGAGI (reference sequence). The CDR3 loop spans 12 amino acids. The V end lost 6 bases, the J end lost 4 bases, and 7 bases lay between the germline ends. The method was immunoSEQ multiplex PCR; TCRdb's version includes in-frame clones alone and lacks a portion of them. In the table there are 2,500 to 3,000 clones, 85% of which are singletons. The data originate from a study of tumor T cells in aggressive B-cell lymphoma. The sequencing input was tumor tissue. The clonotype comes from an adult with diffuse large B cell lymphoma. Some clones in this sample may be carry-over from other donors' samples. This sequence joins TRBV6-6 and TRBJ1-3, with D unresolved. The CDR3 nucleotides read TGTGCCAGCAGAACACAGGGAAACACCATATATTTT. Its protein is CASRTQGNTIYF.